What follows are 30 T cell receptor beta chains derived from one specimen sequenced in a study of graft-versus-host responses after intestinal transplantation. Sequencing was performed with immunoSEQ multiplex PCR; in TCRdb, only in-frame clones are kept and a portion is missing. The sample has about 25,000 clones, more than 90% seen once. The material sequenced was PBMCs, taken nearly 31 days after intestinal transplant. These receptors all come from a human patient who received an intestinal transplant, so some T cells may come from the graft donor.

V usage is TRBV7-6 and J usage is TRBJ2-7; 7 bases map to TRBD1. The CDR3 has 14 amino acids. The germline V gene encodes CDR1 SGHVS and CDR2 FNYEAQ. The V segment lost 5 bases and the J segment 3 bases; nucleotides outside the gene matches: 7. The CDR3 DNA is TGTGCCAGCAGCCCGAGGACAGGCGGCTACGAGCAGTACTTC. Its translation is CASSPRTGGYEQYF. Complete variable domain (other parts from reference TRBV7-6 and TRBJ2-7): GAGVSQSPRYKVTKRGQDVALRCDPISGHVSLYWYRQALGQGPEFLTYFNYEAQQDKSGLPNDRFSAERPEGSISTLTIQRTEQRDSAMYRCASSPRTGGYEQYFGPGTRLTVT.

The chain uses TRBV6-6 and TRBJ2-2; D tentatively reads TRBD1 or TRBD2 (5 bases each). The CDR3 contains 15 residues. Trimming took 2 bases from V and 3 from J, leaving 10 bases between them. Germline V CDR1 and CDR2: MNHNY, SVGAGI (reference sequence). The CDR3 reads CASSYPGTDTGELFF. Here the CDR3 DNA reads TGTGCCAGCAGTTACCCTGGGACGGACACCGGGGAGCTGTTTTTT.

This rearrangement joins TRBV29-1 to TRBJ1-4; TRBD1 might be the D (6 bases). Trimming took 7 bases from V and 8 from J, leaving 14 bases between them. The CDR3 totals 12 residues. Germline V gene sequence: CDR1 SQVTM, CDR2 ANQGSEA. CDR3 nucleotides: TGCAGCGCGAGGAACAGGGACGAAAAACTGTTTTTT. Amino acid sequence: CSARNRDEKLFF.

This sequence joins TRBV30 and TRBJ1-4; 11 bases agree with TRBD1. This CDR3 has 17 residues. V gave up 0 bases and J gave up 6 bases; unmatched junction bases: 9. Looked up from germline, CDR1 is GTSNPN and CDR2 is SVGIG (reference sequence). CDR3 nucleotides: TGTGCCTGGAGTGTAAGGCGGACAGGGGGCGCACATGAAAAACTGTTTTTT. Translation: CAWSVRRTGGAHEKLFF.

V and J are TRBV25-1 and TRBJ1-1; tentatively, D is TRBD1 (6 bases). Germline CDR1 reads MGHDK; CDR2 reads SYGVNS. This CDR3 comprises 15 residues. Deletions cut 1 base from V and 1 base from J, with 10 bases between. The CDR3 protein is CASSEWGGQNTEAFF. The CDR3 coding sequence is TGTGCCAGCAGTGAATGGGGGGGCCAGAACACTGAAGCTTTCTTT. Together with reference TRBV25-1 and TRBJ1-1, the CDR3 gives the full variable domain: EADIYQTPRYLVIGTGKKITLECSQTMGHDKMYWYQQDPGMELHLIHYSYGVNSTEKGDLSSESTVSRIRTEHFPLTLESARPSHTSQYLCASSEWGGQNTEAFFGQGTRLTVV.

The gene calls are TRBV28 and TRBJ2-1, with 13 nucleotides matching TRBD2. Germline values: CDR1 MDHEN, CDR2 SYDVKM. The CDR3 is 15 amino acids. The V segment lost 6 bases and the J segment 6 bases; nucleotides outside the gene matches: 5. The CDR3 DNA follows: TGTGCCAGCAGACTGGGACTAGCGGGACGCAATGAGCAGTTCTTC. Protein: CASRLGLAGRNEQFF.

The chain joins TRBV5-6 to TRBJ2-3; unclear D gene. V gave up 2 bases and J gave up 5 bases, with 9 bases separating them. CDR3 length: 13 residues. Germline loops: CDR1 SGHDT, CDR2 YYEEEE. As DNA, the CDR3 is TGTGCCAGCAGCTTTTTCGTAGGAGATACGCAGTATTTT. Translating gives CASSFFVGDTQYF.

V usage is TRBV5-1 and J usage is TRBJ2-7, with D perhaps matching TRBD1 or TRBD2 (5 bases each). V was clipped by 2 bases and J by 3 bases, with 12 bases between them. Germline V gene lookup returns CDR1 SGHRS and CDR2 YFSETQ. This CDR3 is built from 14 residues. The CDR3 is CASSFVGTDYEQYF. For the CDR3, the DNA is TGCGCCAGCAGCTTTGTCGGGACGGACTACGAGCAGTACTTC.

The CDR3 DNA is TGTGCCAGCAGCTCCGAGGGGGCGGAGACTGAAGCTTTCTTT. Translation gives CASSSEGAETEAFF. V and J are TRBV13 and TRBJ1-1; 7 nucleotides align to TRBD1. Germline loops: CDR1 PRHDT, CDR2 FYEKMQ (reference sequence). CDR3 length: 14 amino acids. Losses at the gene ends were 4 bases for V and 5 bases for J; bases not matched to a gene: 7.

The chain joins TRBV30 to TRBJ2-3; D gene uncertain. Trimming cost V 5 bases and J 0 bases, with 12 bases left between them. There are 14 residues in the CDR3. Germline CDR1 is GTSNPN and CDR2 is SVGIG (reference sequence). CDR3 DNA: TGTGCCTGGGGGCCTACTGATAGCACAGATACGCAGTATTTT. Its translation: CAWGPTDSTDTQYF.

The chain recombines TRBV5-1 with TRBJ1-1; 7 bases fit TRBD1. This CDR3 region has 14 residues. Germline values: CDR1 SGHRS, CDR2 YFSETQ. With 4 bases clipped from V and 4 bases from J, the junction kept 7 bases outside the gene matches. CDR3 region: CASSLYRGITEAFF. In nucleotides, the CDR3 is TGCGCCAGCAGCCTATACAGGGGCATCACTGAAGCTTTCTTT.

The rearrangement uses TRBV4-1 and TRBJ2-5; D tentatively fits TRBD1 or TRBD2 (7 bases each). In germline, CDR1 is MGHRA, CDR2 YSYEKL. The CDR3 contains 15 residues. Trimming pared 0 bases from V and 3 bases from J, leaving 11 bases between. The CDR3 coding sequence is TGCGCCAGCAGCCAAGATCAGGGGGGGGAAGAGACCCAGTACTTC. Protein sequence: CASSQDQGGEETQYF.

The chain couples TRBV27 to TRBJ2-7; perhaps TRBD1 as D (6 bases). Germline-derived CDR1 and CDR2 are MNHEY and SMNVEV (reference sequence). The CDR3 extends over 17 amino acids. V lost 5 bases to trimming and J lost 1 base, with 21 bases between them. The CDR3 is CASSTYNRQDSSYEQYF. The CDR3 region has the DNA TGTGCCAGCAGTACCTACAATCGTCAGGACAGTTCCTACGAGCAGTACTTC.

V gene TRBV19 combines with J gene TRBJ2-7; TRBD1 might be the D (5 bases). From germline, CDR1 is LNHDA and CDR2 SQIVND (reference sequence). Between the trimmed V and J ends, which lost 3 bases and 2 bases, there was a span of 14 bases. The CDR3 extends over 15 amino acids. CDR3 nucleotides: TGTGCCAGTAGTATGGGATTAGGGGTTGCCTACGAGCAGTACTTC. Amino acids: CASSMGLGVAYEQYF.

The V gene is TRBV4-1, the J gene TRBJ2-2, with D unclear. Trimming removed 1 base from V and 0 bases from J, with 6 bases in between. Germline CDR1 MGHRA, CDR2 YSYEKL. CDR3 length equals 15 residues. CDR3 in DNA: TGCGCCAGCAGCCAAGCGGCCACGAACACCGGGGAGCTGTTTTTT. Protein: CASSQAATNTGELFF.

V gene TRBV4-3 combines with J gene TRBJ2-5; D possibly corresponds to TRBD1 (5 bases). V was shortened by 0 bases and J by 2 bases, with 10 bases between the two germline ends. Germline-derived CDR1 and CDR2 are LGHNA and YSLEER. This CDR3 comprises 15 residues. The CDR3 here is CASSQDRVGQETQYF. The CDR3 nucleotides read TGCGCCAGCAGCCAAGACAGGGTCGGGCAAGAGACCCAGTACTTC.

CDR3 nucleotide sequence: TGCGCCAGCAGCTTAAGCGGCGTGGACGGTTCCTACGAGCAGTACTTC. Amino acid sequence: CASSLSGVDGSYEQYF. The gene calls are TRBV5-1 and TRBJ2-7; tentatively, D is TRBD2 (5 bases). The CDR3 is 16 residues long. V was cut by 2 bases and J by 1 base, with 16 bases left in between. CDR1 is SGHRS and CDR2 is YFSETQ in the germline V gene.

V gene TRBV19 combines with J gene TRBJ2-2; TRBD2 matches 10 bases. With V trimmed by 5 bases and J by 1 base, 4 bases remained unmatched. Germline-derived CDR1 and CDR2 are LNHDA and SQIVND (reference sequence). The CDR3 loop spans 16 amino acids. Here the CDR3 DNA reads TGTGCCAGTAGTCTACGGACTAGCGGGAACACCGGGGAGCTGTTTTTT. Its protein product is CASSLRTSGNTGELFF.

This clone was counted a single time. This rearrangement joins TRBV27 to TRBJ1-1, with unresolved D. CDR1 is MNHEY, CDR2 SMNVEV, per germline (reference sequence). The V end was cut by 5 bases, the J end by 2 bases, with 9 bases between. The CDR3 runs 13 residues. Here the CDR3 DNA reads TGTGCCAGCAGTCCCACCCCTAACACTGAAGCTTTCTTT. Its translation is CASSPTPNTEAFF.

This chain joins TRBV30 and TRBJ1-1; D is unresolved. Trimming stripped 1 base from V and 3 bases from J, with 9 bases between. Germline V gives CDR1 GTSNPN, CDR2 SVGIG (reference sequence). CDR3 length equals 13 residues. Written as DNA, the CDR3 is TGTGCCTGGAGTGGGGGAGAGTACACTGAAGCTTTCTTT. Translation: CAWSGGEYTEAFF.

The chain carries TRBV27 and TRBJ1-2, with 9 bases identical to TRBD1. The CDR3 covers 13 residues. V dropped 3 bases and J dropped 7; count of bases not matched to a gene: 3. Germline CDR1 and CDR2: MNHEY and SMNVEV (reference sequence). CDR3: CASSFDRGIGYTF. For the CDR3, the DNA is TGTGCCAGCAGTTTTGACAGGGGGATTGGCTACACCTTC.

The V call is TRBV19, the J call TRBJ2-7; possible D gene TRBD2, 7 bases. This CDR3 spans 15 amino acids. Germline V gene data show CDR1 as LNHDA and CDR2 as SQIVND (reference sequence). V was trimmed by 3 bases and J by 3 bases, leaving 15 bases between them. The CDR3 sequence is CASSISGEGYYEQYF. The CDR3 DNA reads as TGTGCCAGTAGTATTTCAGGGGAGGGGTACTACGAGCAGTACTTC.

This sequence joins TRBV5-5 and TRBJ1-2; 7 positions match TRBD1. This CDR3 contains 13 residues. V shed 4 bases and J 4 bases; nucleotides not matched to a gene: 4. Germline-derived CDR1 and CDR2 are SGHKS and YYEKEE (reference sequence). CDR3 amino acids: CASSRDSFYGYTF. The CDR3 bases are TGTGCCAGCAGCCGGGACAGCTTCTATGGCTACACCTTC.

This rearrangement joins TRBV10-3 to TRBJ2-7; maybe TRBD1 (6 bases). Trimming pared 9 bases from V and 2 bases from J, leaving 14 bases between. This CDR3 has 13 residues. The V gene's germline CDR1 is ENHRY and CDR2 SYGVKD. The CDR3 reads CAISHRETYEQYF. The CDR3 coding sequence is TGTGCCATATCCCACAGGGAAACCTACGAGCAGTACTTC.

CDR3 nucleotides: TGTGCCAGTAGGCAATCAACGGTGAACACTGAAGCTTTCTTT. This codes for CASRQSTVNTEAFF. The rearrangement links TRBV19 to TRBJ1-1; no firm D call. The V gene lost 6 bases and the J gene lost 0 bases, with 11 bases spanning the gap. The CDR3 is 14 amino acids. Germline CDR1 reads LNHDA; CDR2 reads SQIVND (reference sequence).

The V call is TRBV6-5, the J call TRBJ2-7, with unresolved D. The CDR3 runs to 11 residues. Per germline, CDR1 MNHEY and CDR2 SVGAGI. The V end lost 4 bases, the J end lost 5 bases, and 6 bases lay between the germline ends. CDR3 sequence: CASSSPNEQYF. CDR3 DNA sequence: TGTGCCAGCAGTTCCCCGAACGAGCAGTACTTC.

This chain uses TRBV30 with TRBJ1-3, with D possibly TRBD1 on 6 matching bases. In germline, CDR1 is GTSNPN, CDR2 SVGIG (reference sequence). The CDR3 extends over 14 amino acids. V dropped 0 bases and J dropped 11 bases, with 17 bases sitting between them. In DNA, the CDR3 is TGTGCCTGGAGTGTAATCCGGGGGGCGCGTCCCATATATTTT. Its translation is CAWSVIRGARPIYF.

Remarks on this clone: Likely a read error: the CDR3 ends without its conserved phenylalanine or tryptophan. The CDR3 here is CASSLDKTGGYYGYTL. CDR3 in DNA: TGTGCCAGCAGCTTAGATAAGACAGGGGGATACTATGGCTACACCCTC. V usage is TRBV5-4 and J usage is TRBJ1-2, with 9 nucleotides matching TRBD1. The CDR3 is 16 amino acids. V gave up 2 bases and J gave up 3 bases; unmatched junction bases: 8. Germline assignment: CDR1 SGHNT and CDR2 YYREEE (reference sequence).

V gene TRBV2 combines with J gene TRBJ1-6; D uncertain. The V gene lost 2 bases and the J gene lost 2 bases, with 10 bases spanning the gap. This CDR3 region has 16 residues. Germline CDR1 is SNHLY and CDR2 is FYNNEI. The CDR3 reads CASSEPKGTYNSPLHF. Written as DNA, the CDR3 is TGTGCCAGCAGTGAACCGAAAGGGACCTATAATTCACCCCTCCACTTT.

This CDR3 is CASSETDLNTEAFF. Here the CDR3 DNA reads TGTGCCAGCAGTGAAACAGACTTAAACACTGAAGCTTTCTTT. The chain couples TRBV2 to TRBJ1-1; unclear D gene. V was trimmed by 2 bases and J by 2 bases, leaving 9 bases between them. This CDR3 has 14 amino acids. Germline values: CDR1 SNHLY, CDR2 FYNNEI.